This TCR beta chain was profiled in a study of shared T cell receptors in the human thymus. Only in-frame clones appear in the TCRdb table, and some are missing; sequencing was by immunoSEQ multiplex PCR. The sample lists hundreds of thousands of clones; approximately 80% were seen once. The V end lost 1 base, the J end lost 5 bases, and 16 bases lay between the germline ends. CDR3 size: 16 residues. The germline CDR1 and CDR2 sequences are SGHNT and YYREEE (reference sequence). This clone appeared a few times. These records were also assigned to another study, of human thymus T cells. That investigation notes: Donation was from healthy Finnish infants who were having corrective surgery that addressed congenital heart defects. During corrective heart surgery, resections were taken, and the thymus tissue came from them. Repertoires sampled from thymus and blood appeared biased in V and J gene usage. Among unrelated individuals, related research reported thymic repertoires that overlapped highly.

The sequence derives from a boy in the first two years of life with a congenital heart defect. The sample was thymocytes. The V gene is TRBV5-4, the J gene TRBJ2-1; D is possibly TRBD2 (6 bases). The CDR3 protein is CASSLKTGRPNNEQFF. CDR3 DNA sequence: TGTGCCAGCAGCTTGAAAACCGGGAGACCCAACAATGAGCAGTTCTTC.